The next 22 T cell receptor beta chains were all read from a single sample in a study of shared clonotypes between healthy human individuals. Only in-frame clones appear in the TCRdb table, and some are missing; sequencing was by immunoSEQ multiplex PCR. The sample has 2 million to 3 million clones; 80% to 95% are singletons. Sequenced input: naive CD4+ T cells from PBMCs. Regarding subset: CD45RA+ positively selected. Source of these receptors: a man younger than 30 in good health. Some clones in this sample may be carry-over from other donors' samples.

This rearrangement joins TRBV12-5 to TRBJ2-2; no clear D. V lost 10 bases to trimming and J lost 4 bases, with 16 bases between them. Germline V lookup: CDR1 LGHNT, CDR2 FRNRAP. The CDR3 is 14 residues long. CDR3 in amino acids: CATRAGDGTGELFF. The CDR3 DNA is TGTGCTACCCGCGCCGGCGATGGCACCGGGGAGCTGTTTTTT. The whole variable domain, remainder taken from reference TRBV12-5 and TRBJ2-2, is DARVTQTPRHKVTEMGQEVTMRCQPILGHNTVFWYRQTMMQGLELLAYFRNRAPLDDSGMPKDRFSAEMPDATLATLKIQPSEPRDSAVYFCATRAGDGTGELFFGEGSRLTVL.

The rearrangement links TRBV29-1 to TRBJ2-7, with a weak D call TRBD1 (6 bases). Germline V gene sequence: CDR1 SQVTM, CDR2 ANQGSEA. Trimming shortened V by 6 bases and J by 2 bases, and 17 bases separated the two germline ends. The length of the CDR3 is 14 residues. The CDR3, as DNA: TGCAGCGTCCAAAGTAGGGCAGGGGCCTACGAGCAGTACTTC. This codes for CSVQSRAGAYEQYF.

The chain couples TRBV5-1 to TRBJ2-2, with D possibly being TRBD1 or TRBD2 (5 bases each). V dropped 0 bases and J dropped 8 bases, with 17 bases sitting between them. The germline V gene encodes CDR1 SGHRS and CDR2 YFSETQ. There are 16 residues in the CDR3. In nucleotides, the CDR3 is TGCGCCAGCAGCTTGGGATTCTCGGGACCCCTTGGGGAGCTGTTTTTT. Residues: CASSLGFSGPLGELFF.

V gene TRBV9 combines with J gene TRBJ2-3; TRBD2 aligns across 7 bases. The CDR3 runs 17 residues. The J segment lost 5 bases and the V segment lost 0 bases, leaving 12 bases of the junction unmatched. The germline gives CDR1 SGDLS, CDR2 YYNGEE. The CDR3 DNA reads TGTGCCAGCAGCGTAGCTGGTGGGAGGTCGGGGGGAGATACGCAGTATTTT. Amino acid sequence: CASSVAGGRSGGDTQYF.

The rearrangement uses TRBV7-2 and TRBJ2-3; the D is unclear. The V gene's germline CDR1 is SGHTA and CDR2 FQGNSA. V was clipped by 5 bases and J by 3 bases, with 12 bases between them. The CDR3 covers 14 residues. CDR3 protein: CASSLRGVTDTQYF. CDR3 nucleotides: TGTGCCAGCAGCCTCCGAGGTGTAACAGATACGCAGTATTTT.

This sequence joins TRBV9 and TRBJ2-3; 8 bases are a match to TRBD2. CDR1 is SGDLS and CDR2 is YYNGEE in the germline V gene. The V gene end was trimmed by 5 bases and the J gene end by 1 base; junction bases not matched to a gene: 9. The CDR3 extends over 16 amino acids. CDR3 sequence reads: CASSPSSGPRTDTQYF. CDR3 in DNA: TGTGCCAGCAGTCCTTCTAGCGGGCCTCGCACAGATACGCAGTATTTT.

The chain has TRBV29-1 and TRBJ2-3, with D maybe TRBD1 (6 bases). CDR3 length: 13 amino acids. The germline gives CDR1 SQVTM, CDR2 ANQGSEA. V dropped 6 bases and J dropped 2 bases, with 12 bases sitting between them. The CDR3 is CSVKTGPTDTQYF. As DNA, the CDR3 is TGCAGCGTCAAAACAGGGCCCACAGATACGCAGTATTTT.

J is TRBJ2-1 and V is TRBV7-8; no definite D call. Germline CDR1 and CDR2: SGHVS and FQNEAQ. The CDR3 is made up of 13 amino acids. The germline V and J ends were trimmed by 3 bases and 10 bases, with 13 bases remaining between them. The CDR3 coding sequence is TGTGCCAGCAGCTTCTCCCGAGTTAGGGAGCAGTTCTTC. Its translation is CASSFSRVREQFF.

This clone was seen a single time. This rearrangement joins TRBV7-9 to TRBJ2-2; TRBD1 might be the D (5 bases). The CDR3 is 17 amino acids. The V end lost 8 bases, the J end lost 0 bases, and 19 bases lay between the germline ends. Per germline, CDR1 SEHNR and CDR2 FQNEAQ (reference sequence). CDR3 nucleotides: TGTGCCAGCCCCCCCAGGGCCCGAGAATCGAACACCGGGGAGCTGTTTTTT. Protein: CASPPRARESNTGELFF.

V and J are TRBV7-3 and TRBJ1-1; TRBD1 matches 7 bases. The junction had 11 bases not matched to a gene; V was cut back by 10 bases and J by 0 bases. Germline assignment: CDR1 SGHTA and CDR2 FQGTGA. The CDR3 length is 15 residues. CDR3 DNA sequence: TGTGCCACCCCGCACCGAGACAGGGTGAACACTGAAGCTTTCTTT. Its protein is CATPHRDRVNTEAFF. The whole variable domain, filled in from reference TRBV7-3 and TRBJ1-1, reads GAGVSQTPSNKVTEKGKYVELRCDPISGHTALYWYRQSLGQGPEFLIYFQGTGAADDSGLPNDRFFAVRPEGSVSTLKIQRTERGDSAVYLCATPHRDRVNTEAFFGQGTRLTVV.

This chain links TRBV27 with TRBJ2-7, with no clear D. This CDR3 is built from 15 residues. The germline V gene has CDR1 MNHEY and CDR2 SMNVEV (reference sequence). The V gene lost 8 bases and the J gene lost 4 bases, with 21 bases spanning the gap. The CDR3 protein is CASSPADALGYEQYF. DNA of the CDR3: TGTGCCAGCTCCCCCGCAGACGCCCTGGGATACGAGCAGTACTTC.

CDR3 sequence reads: CASSPSGGNIQYF. The DNA for the CDR3 is TGTGCCAGCAGCCCTAGCGGGGGGAACATTCAGTACTTC. The chain has TRBV9 and TRBJ2-4; TRBD2 aligns across 11 bases. Germline CDR1 reads SGDLS; CDR2 reads YYNGEE. J was trimmed by 7 bases and V by 4 bases; bases with no gene match: 1. This CDR3 contains 13 residues.

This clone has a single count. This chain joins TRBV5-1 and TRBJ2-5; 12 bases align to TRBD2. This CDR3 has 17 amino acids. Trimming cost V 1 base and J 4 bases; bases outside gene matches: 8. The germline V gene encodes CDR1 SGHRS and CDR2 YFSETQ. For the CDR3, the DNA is TGCGCCAGCAGCTTGCAATCTAGCGGGAGGGCCGGAGAGACCCAGTACTTC. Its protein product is CASSLQSSGRAGETQYF.

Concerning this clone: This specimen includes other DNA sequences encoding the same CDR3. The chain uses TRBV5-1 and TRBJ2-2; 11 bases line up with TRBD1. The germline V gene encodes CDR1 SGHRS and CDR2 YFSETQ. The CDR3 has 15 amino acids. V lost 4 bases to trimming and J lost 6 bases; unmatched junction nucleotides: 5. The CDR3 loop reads CASSPGQGVAGELFF. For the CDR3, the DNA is TGCGCCAGCAGCCCGGGACAGGGGGTCGCCGGGGAGCTGTTTTTT.

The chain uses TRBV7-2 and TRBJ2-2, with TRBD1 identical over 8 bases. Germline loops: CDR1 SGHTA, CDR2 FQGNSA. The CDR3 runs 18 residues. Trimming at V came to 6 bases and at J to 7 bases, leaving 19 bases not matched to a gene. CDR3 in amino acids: CASSFSGRQGLFVGELFF. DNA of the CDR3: TGTGCCAGCAGTTTTAGTGGTAGACAGGGGCTTTTTGTCGGGGAGCTGTTTTTT. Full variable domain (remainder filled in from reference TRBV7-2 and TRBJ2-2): GAGVSQSPSNKVTEKGKDVELRCDPISGHTALYWYRQSLGQGLEFLIYFQGNSAPDKSGLPSDRFSAERTGGSVSTLTIQRTQQEDSAVYLCASSFSGRQGLFVGELFFGEGSRLTVL.

CDR3 sequence reads: CASSLGLAGTLSTDTQYF. The CDR3 nucleotides are TGCGCCAGCAGCTTGGGACTAGCGGGAACACTTAGCACAGATACGCAGTATTTT. J is TRBJ2-3 and V is TRBV5-1, with TRBD2 matching over 11 bases. The CDR3 spans 18 residues. The J segment lost 0 bases and the V segment lost 0 bases, leaving 6 bases of the junction unmatched. Germline CDR1 and CDR2: SGHRS and YFSETQ.

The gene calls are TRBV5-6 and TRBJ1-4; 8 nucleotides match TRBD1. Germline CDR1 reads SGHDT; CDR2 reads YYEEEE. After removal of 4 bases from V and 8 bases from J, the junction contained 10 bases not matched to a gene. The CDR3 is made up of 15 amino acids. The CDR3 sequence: CASSIAGTGAEKLFF. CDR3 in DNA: TGTGCCAGCAGCATTGCGGGGACAGGCGCCGAAAAACTGTTTTTT. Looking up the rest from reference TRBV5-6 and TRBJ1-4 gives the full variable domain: DAGVTQSPTHLIKTRGQQVTLRCSPKSGHDTVSWYQQALGQGPQFIFQYYEEEERQRGNFPDRFSGHQFPNYSSELNVNALLLGDSALYLCASSIAGTGAEKLFFGSGTQLSVL.

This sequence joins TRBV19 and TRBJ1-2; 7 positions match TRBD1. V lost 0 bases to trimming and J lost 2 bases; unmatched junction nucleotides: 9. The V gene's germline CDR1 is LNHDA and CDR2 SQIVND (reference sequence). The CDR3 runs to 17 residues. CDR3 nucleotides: TGTGCCAGTAGTATAGATGGTTGGACAGGCCGAAACTATGGCTACACCTTC. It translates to CASSIDGWTGRNYGYTF. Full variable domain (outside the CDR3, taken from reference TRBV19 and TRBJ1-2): DGGITQSPKYLFRKEGQNVTLSCEQNLNHDAMYWYRQDPGQGLRLIYYSQIVNDFQKGDIAEGYSVSREKKESFPLTVTSAQKNPTAFYLCASSIDGWTGRNYGYTFGSGTRLTVV.

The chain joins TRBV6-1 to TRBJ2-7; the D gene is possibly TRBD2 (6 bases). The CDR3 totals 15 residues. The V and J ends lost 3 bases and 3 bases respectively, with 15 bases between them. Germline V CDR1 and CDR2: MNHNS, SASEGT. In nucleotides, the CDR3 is TGTGCCAGCAGTGAGGGCGGGATGTGGGTCTACGAGCAGTACTTC. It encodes CASSEGGMWVYEQYF.

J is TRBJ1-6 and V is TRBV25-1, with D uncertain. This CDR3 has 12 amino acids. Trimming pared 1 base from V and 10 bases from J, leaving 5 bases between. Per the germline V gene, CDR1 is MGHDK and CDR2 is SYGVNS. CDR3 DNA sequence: TGTGCCAGCAGTGAATTGGGGTCACCCCTCCACTTT. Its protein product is CASSELGSPLHF.

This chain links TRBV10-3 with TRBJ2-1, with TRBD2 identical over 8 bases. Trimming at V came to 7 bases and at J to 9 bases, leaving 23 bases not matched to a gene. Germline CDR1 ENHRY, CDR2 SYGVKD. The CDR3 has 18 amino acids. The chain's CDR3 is CAINSPLGVGTSSGEQFF. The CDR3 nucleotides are TGTGCCATCAATTCGCCGCTAGGGGTAGGGACTAGTTCGGGTGAGCAGTTCTTC.

For the CDR3, the DNA is TGTGCCAGCAGACTAGCGGGAGTTCGAAATGAGCAGTTCTTC. It specifies CASRLAGVRNEQFF. V is TRBV7-2 and J is TRBJ2-1; the match to TRBD2 covers 11 bases. The V gene's germline CDR1 is SGHTA and CDR2 FQGNSA. The V gene end was trimmed by 6 bases and the J gene end by 7 bases; junction bases not matched to a gene: 5. This CDR3 comprises 14 residues. The full variable domain, with the rest looked up from reference TRBV7-2 and TRBJ2-1, is GAGVSQSPSNKVTEKGKDVELRCDPISGHTALYWYRQSLGQGLEFLIYFQGNSAPDKSGLPSDRFSAERTGGSVSTLTIQRTQQEDSAVYLCASRLAGVRNEQFFGPGTRLTVL.